These 13 T cell receptor beta chains were sequenced from one sample in a study of graft-versus-host responses after intestinal transplantation. These receptors have no identified antigens. This table comes from immunoSEQ multiplex PCR, and its TCRdb copy is limited to in-frame clones, with some not included. The sample yields tens of thousands of clones, 90% to 95% seen once. The sequencing used unstimulated CD8+ T cells sorted from spleen or lymph node cells, collected before intestinal transplant. These receptors all come from a human donor who received an intestinal transplant.

CDR3 loop: CAWSEASGGLGDIQYF. The CDR3 DNA follows: TGTGCCTGGAGTGAAGCTAGCGGGGGCCTTGGGGACATTCAGTACTTC. V usage is TRBV30 and J usage is TRBJ2-4; 10 bases are shared with TRBD2. V was clipped by 1 base and J by 8 bases; unmatched bases: 11. The CDR3 contains 16 residues. Per germline, CDR1 GTSNPN and CDR2 SVGIG (reference sequence).

In its sample, this clone was seen a few times. This rearrangement joins TRBV18 to TRBJ1-5; 9 positions match TRBD1. This CDR3 region has 15 residues. CDR1 KGHSH and CDR2 LQKENI come from the germline V gene. The trim removed 3 bases at V and 4 bases at J, leaving 4 bases unmatched. CDR3 region: CASSPWDRVNQPQHF. The CDR3 DNA reads as TGTGCCAGCTCACCCTGGGACAGGGTGAATCAGCCCCAGCATTTT. Based on the CDR3 plus reference TRBV18 and TRBJ1-5, the full variable domain is NAGVMQNPRHLVRRRGQEARLRCSPMKGHSHVYWYRQLPEEGLKFMVYLQKENIIDESGMPKERFSAEFPKEGPSILRIQQVVRGDSAAYFCASSPWDRVNQPQHFGDGTRLSIL.

V is TRBV7-2 and J is TRBJ2-1, with 15 bases that match TRBD2. Germline V CDR1 and CDR2: SGHTA, FQGNSA. CDR3 length equals 15 residues. V gave up 4 bases and J gave up 6 bases; unmatched junction bases: 1. The CDR3 loop reads CASSWTSGGVNEQFF. The CDR3, as DNA: TGTGCCAGCAGCTGGACTAGCGGGGGGGTCAATGAGCAGTTCTTC.

The chain links TRBV19 to TRBJ1-1; 7 bases fit TRBD1. J gave up 4 bases and V 3 bases, and 11 bases lay outside the gene matches. The CDR3 has 16 residues. Per the germline V gene, CDR1 is LNHDA and CDR2 is SQIVND (reference sequence). The CDR3 protein is CASSIMMNRGSTEAFF. The CDR3 nucleotides are TGTGCCAGTAGTATTATGATGAACAGGGGTTCCACTGAAGCTTTCTTT.

This chain links TRBV11-2 with TRBJ2-7, with D tentatively TRBD1 (7 bases). There are 17 residues in the CDR3. V lost 2 bases to trimming and J lost 2 bases, with 19 bases between them. The V gene's germline CDR1 is SGHAT and CDR2 FQNNGV. The CDR3 DNA reads as TGTGCCAGCAGCTTAACCGACGACAGGGAGGTCCCCTACGAGCAGTACTTC. Translation: CASSLTDDREVPYEQYF.

This chain joins TRBV2 and TRBJ2-6; D might be TRBD2 (5 bases). V shed 6 bases and J shed 0 bases, with 12 bases lying between them. The CDR3 loop spans 16 amino acids. Germline lookup yields CDR1 SNHLY and CDR2 FYNNEI. Here the CDR3 DNA reads TGTGCCAGCAGGGACTGGGCAAGCTCTGGGGCCAACGTCCTGACTTTC. This sequence encodes CASRDWASSGANVLTF.

The V and J genes are TRBV13 and TRBJ2-1; TRBD2 matches 8 bases. The CDR3 extends over 16 amino acids. Germline-derived CDR1 and CDR2 are PRHDT and FYEKMQ (reference sequence). V dropped 3 bases and J dropped 3; count of bases not matched to a gene: 7. The CDR3 reads CASSLWGGRNYNEQFF. CDR3 sequence (DNA): TGTGCCAGCAGCTTGTGGGGCGGGAGGAACTACAATGAGCAGTTCTTC.

The V call is TRBV5-5, the J call TRBJ2-5; possibly TRBD2 for D (6 bases). Between the trimmed V and J ends, which lost 4 bases and 5 bases, there was a span of 24 bases. Germline V CDR1 and CDR2: SGHKS, YYEKEE (reference sequence). The CDR3 runs 17 residues. The CDR3 sequence: CASSPPVRGPAGETQYF. The CDR3, as DNA: TGTGCCAGCAGCCCCCCCGTCCGCGGACCGGCGGGGGAGACCCAGTACTTC.

This CDR3 reads CASSHDAAEAFF. CDR3 in DNA: TGTGCCAGCAGCCACGATGCGGCTGAAGCTTTCTTT. This chain uses TRBV6-5 with TRBJ1-1, with D unresolved. From germline, CDR1 is MNHEY and CDR2 SVGAGI. The germline V and J ends were trimmed by 6 bases and 6 bases, with 11 bases remaining between them. The CDR3 totals 12 residues.

In DNA form, the CDR3 reads TGCGCCAGCAGCCAAGGTCCAAGCAATTCACCCCTCCACTTT. Protein product: CASSQGPSNSPLHF. V is TRBV4-1 and J is TRBJ1-6; D remains unclear. Germline V gives CDR1 MGHRA, CDR2 YSYEKL. The V and J ends lost 1 base and 7 bases respectively, with 8 bases between them. CDR3 size: 14 residues.

This clone was detected once. The sample has other DNA sequences that encode this CDR3 too. This rearrangement joins TRBV9 to TRBJ2-5, with a weak D call TRBD1 (6 bases). The J call is uncertain, as TRBJ2-7 better fits the DNA end. Germline values: CDR1 SGDLS, CDR2 YYNGEE. This CDR3 is 15 amino acids long. DNA for the CDR3: TGTGCCAGCAGCGTAGGGGCAGGGGTCTCCTACGAGCAGTACTTC. Translated, it gives CASSVGAGVSYEQYF.

The chain couples TRBV5-5 to TRBJ1-5, with 8 positions matching TRBD1. The junction had 7 bases not matched to a gene; V was cut back by 4 bases and J by 7 bases. Germline V gene lookup returns CDR1 SGHKS and CDR2 YYEKEE (reference sequence). This CDR3 region has 14 residues. The CDR3 nucleotides read TGTGCCAGCAGCCTGAGGACAGGGATGCAGCCCCAGCATTTT. This encodes CASSLRTGMQPQHF.

The chain is built from TRBV28 and TRBJ1-4, with 9 bases lining up with TRBD1. The CDR3 has 14 amino acids. Germline V gene lookup returns CDR1 MDHEN and CDR2 SYDVKM. Trimming removed 6 bases from V and 7 bases from J; junction bases left unmatched: 6. DNA of the CDR3: TGTGCCAGCAGCTATACAGGGGGCGGTGAAAAACTGTTTTTT. The encoded protein is CASSYTGGGEKLFF.